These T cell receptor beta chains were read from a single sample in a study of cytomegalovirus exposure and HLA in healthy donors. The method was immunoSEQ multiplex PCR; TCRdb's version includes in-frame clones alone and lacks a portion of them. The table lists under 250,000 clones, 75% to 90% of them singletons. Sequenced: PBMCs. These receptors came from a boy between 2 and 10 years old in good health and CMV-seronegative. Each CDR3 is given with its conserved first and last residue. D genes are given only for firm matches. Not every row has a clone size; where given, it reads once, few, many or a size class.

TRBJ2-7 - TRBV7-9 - TGTGCCAGCAGCTTAGTTGCAGGGACCTACGAGCAGTACTTC CASSLVAGTYEQYF
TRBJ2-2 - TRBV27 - TGTGCCAGCAGTTCCACCTCTTGGGGGCCGGCCGGGGAGCTGTTTTTT CASSSTSWGPAGELFF
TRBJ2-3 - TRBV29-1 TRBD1 TGCAGCGCTGACAGGGATGGGGATACGCAGTATTTT CSADRDGDTQYF
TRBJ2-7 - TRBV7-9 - TGTGCCAGCAGCTTTGAACAGGGTCCCTACGAGCAGTACTTC CASSFEQGPYEQYF
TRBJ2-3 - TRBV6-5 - TGTGCCAGCAGCAACCAGGGAAGCACAGATACGCAGTATTTT CASSNQGSTDTQYF
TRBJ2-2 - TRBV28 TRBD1 TGTGCCAGCACCCCGCTGGGGACAGGTAACACCGGGGAGCTGTTTTTT CASTPLGTGNTGELFF
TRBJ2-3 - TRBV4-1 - TGCGCCAGCAGCCAAGATTCGTCTCCCCCAGATACGCAGTATTTT CASSQDSSPPDTQYF
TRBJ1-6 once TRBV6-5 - TGTGCCAGCAGTTACTCGCAGGCTAATTCACCCCTCCACTTT CASSYSQANSPLHF
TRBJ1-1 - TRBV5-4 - TGTGCCAGCAGCTTGGTCAGGAACTCTGAAGCTTTCTTT CASSLVRNSEAFF
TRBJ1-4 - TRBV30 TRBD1 TGTGCCTGGAGTGTTGGGACAGCTGAAAAACTGTTTTTT CAWSVGTAEKLFF
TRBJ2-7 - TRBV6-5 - TGTGCCAGCAGTCCGCGACTAGTTCTAATCGAGCAGTACTTC CASSPRLVLIEQYF
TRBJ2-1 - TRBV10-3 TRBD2 TGTGCCATCAGTGGGCGGGAGTTCGATGAGCAGTTCTTC CAISGREFDEQFF
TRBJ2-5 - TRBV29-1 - TGCAGCGTTGAAGTCAACAGGGAAGAGACCCAGTACTTC CSVEVNREETQYF
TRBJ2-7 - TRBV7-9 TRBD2 TGTGCCAGCAGCTTAGAAGCGGGAGGGCCCTACGAGCAGTACTTC CASSLEAGGPYEQYF
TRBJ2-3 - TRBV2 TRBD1 TGTGCCAGCATAGGGACAGTAGATAGCACAGATACGCAGTATTTT CASIGTVDSTDTQYF
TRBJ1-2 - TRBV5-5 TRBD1 TGTGCCAGCAGCCCTGCAGGGACAGGAGGCTACACCTTC CASSPAGTGGYTF
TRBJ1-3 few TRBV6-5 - TGTGCCAGCCAACAGGGACGCTCTGGAAACACCATATATTTT CASQQGRSGNTIYF
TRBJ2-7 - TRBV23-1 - TGCGCCAGCAGTAGGCCTAGTCTTTCCTACGAGCAGTACTTC CASSRPSLSYEQYF
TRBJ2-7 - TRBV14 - TGTGCCAGCAGGCCATCCGGTGGCTCCTACGAGCAGTACTTC CASRPSGGSYEQYF
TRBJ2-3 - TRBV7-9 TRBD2 TGTGCCAGCCCACCCGGGGGGGATCCTTTAACAGATACGCAGTATTTT CASPPGGDPLTDTQYF
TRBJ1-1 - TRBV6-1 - TGTGCCAGCAGTGAATTTCAGGGTTTGAACACTGAAGCTTTCTTT CASSEFQGLNTEAFF
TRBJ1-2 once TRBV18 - TGTGCCAGCTCACCACCGATCGGGAACTATGGCTACACCTTC CASSPPIGNYGYTF
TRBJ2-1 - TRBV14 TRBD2 TGTGCCAGCAGCCAAACTAGCGTCTACAATGAGCAGTTCTTC CASSQTSVYNEQFF
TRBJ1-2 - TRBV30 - TGTGCCTGGAACAGGAAAGGCTACACCTTC CAWNRKGYTF
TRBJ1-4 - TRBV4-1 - TGCGCCAGCAGCCAAGTTATTACAGGGCTTGAAAAACTGTTTTTT CASSQVITGLEKLFF
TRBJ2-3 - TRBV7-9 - TGTGCCAGCAGAAACCCGGACATATGGGGGGCAGATACGCAGTATTTT CASRNPDIWGADTQYF
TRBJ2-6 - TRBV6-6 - TGTGCCAGCATTCAGCGGGCTACCTCTGGGGCCAACGTCCTGACTTTC CASIQRATSGANVLTF
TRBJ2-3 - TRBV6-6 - TGTGCCAGCAGCCCCACAGAAACTAGCACAGATACGCAGTATTTT CASSPTETSTDTQYF
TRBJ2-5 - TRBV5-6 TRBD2 TGTGCCAGCAGCCCAGGACTAGCGGGAGAGCAAGAGACCCAGTACTTC CASSPGLAGEQETQYF
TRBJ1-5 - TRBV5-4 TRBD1 TGTGCCAGCAGTAAGCAGGGGGCAGGTCAGCCCCAGCATTTT CASSKQGAGQPQHF
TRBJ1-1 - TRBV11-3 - TGTGCCAGCAGCCAGTGCTGGACAGTTAACACTGAAGCTTTCTTT CASSQCWTVNTEAFF
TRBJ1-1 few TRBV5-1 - TGCGCCAGCAGCTTGCGCAGGGACACTGAAGCTTTCTTT CASSLRRDTEAFF
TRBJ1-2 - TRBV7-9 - TGTGCCAGCAGCCTAAAAAACTGGGGCTACACCTTC CASSLKNWGYTF
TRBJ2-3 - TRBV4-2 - TGTGCCAGCAGCCAAGGAGCGGACACAGATACGCAGTATTTT CASSQGADTDTQYF
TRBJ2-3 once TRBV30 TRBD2 TGTGCCTGGAGGGGCCTAGCGGCCACAGATACGCAGTATTTT CAWRGLAATDTQYF
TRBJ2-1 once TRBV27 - TGTGCCAGCAGTTTATCGGGCCATCGAGAGCAGTTCTTC CASSLSGHREQFF
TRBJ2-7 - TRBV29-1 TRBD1 TGCAGCGTTCCCGGGACAGGGATACCCGAGCAGTACTTC CSVPGTGIPEQYF
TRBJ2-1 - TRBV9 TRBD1 TGTGCCAGCAGCGTCGGACAGGGGTCCTACAATGAGCAGTTCTTC CASSVGQGSYNEQFF
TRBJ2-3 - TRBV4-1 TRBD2 TGCGCCAGCAGCCAAGCGGGCGGGGGAGATACGCAGTATTTT CASSQAGGGDTQYF
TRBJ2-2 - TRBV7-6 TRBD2 TGTGCCAGCAGCTTAGCTTCGGCAGCGGGAGGTTATAGCGGGGAGCTGTTTTTT CASSLASAAGGYSGELFF
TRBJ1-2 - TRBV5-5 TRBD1 TGTGCCAGCAGCTTGACCGGGACAGGGGGCAACTATGGCTACACCTTC CASSLTGTGGNYGYTF
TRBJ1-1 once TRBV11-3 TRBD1 TGTGCCAGCAGCTTGGACAGGGGGAACACTGAAGCTTTCTTT CASSLDRGNTEAFF
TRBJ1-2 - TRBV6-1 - TGTGCCAGCTCCGAGGGAGCTAACTATGGCTACACCTTC CASSEGANYGYTF
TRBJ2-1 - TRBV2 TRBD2 TGTGCCAGCAGTGAGTGGACTAGCGGGAGATCGAATGAGCAGTTCTTC CASSEWTSGRSNEQFF
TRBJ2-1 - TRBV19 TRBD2 TGTGCCAGTAGTATAGGGGAGGGACTAGCGTTCAATGAGCAGTTCTTC CASSIGEGLAFNEQFF
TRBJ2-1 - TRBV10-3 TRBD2 TGTGCCATCAGTGAGAGCGGGGGGTTCCATGAGCAGTTCTTC CAISESGGFHEQFF
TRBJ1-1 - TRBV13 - TGTGCCAGCAGCTTAGGTCAGGGCGACACTGAAGCTTTCTTT CASSLGQGDTEAFF
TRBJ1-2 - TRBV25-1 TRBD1 TGTGCCAGCGAGGGACAGCTTCCCTATGGCTACACCTTC CASEGQLPYGYTF
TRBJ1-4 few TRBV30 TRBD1 TGTGCCTGGACAGGGGGAGACGAAAAACTGTTTTTT CAWTGGDEKLFF
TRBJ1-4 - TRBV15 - TGTGCCACCAGCAGAGATCGGCAGGGTAGTAGGGAAAAACTGTTTTTT CATSRDRQGSREKLFF
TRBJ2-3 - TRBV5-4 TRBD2 TGTGCCAGCACCGCGGGGGGGCATCCCACAGATACGCAGTATTTT CASTAGGHPTDTQYF
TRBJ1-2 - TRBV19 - TGTGCCAGTAGTATTGGTCAGGGAGCGGGCGGCTACACCTTC CASSIGQGAGGYTF
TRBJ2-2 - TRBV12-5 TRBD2 TGTGCTAGTGGTCCATATAGCGGGACCGGGGAGCTGTTTTTT CASGPYSGTGELFF
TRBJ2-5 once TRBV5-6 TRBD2 TGTGCCAGCAGCTTGGTTTCTAGCGGAGGAGAGACCCAGTACTTC CASSLVSSGGETQYF
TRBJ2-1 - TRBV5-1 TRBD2 TGCGCCAGCAGCTCGGGACTAGTAGATGAGCAGTTCTTC CASSSGLVDEQFF
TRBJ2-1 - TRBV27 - TGTGCCAGCAGTTTTAATAGCGTTGATGAGCAGTTCTTC CASSFNSVDEQFF
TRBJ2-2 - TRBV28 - TGTGCCAGCCGGAAGGGGAGGTACACCGGGGAGCTGTTTTTT CASRKGRYTGELFF
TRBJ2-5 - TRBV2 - TGTGCCAGCACCCTAAGACAGACCCAAGAGACCCAGTACTTC CASTLRQTQETQYF
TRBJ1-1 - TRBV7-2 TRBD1 TGTGCCAGCAGCTTATGGGGACAGACGGGGATGGTGAACACTGAAGCTTTCTTT CASSLWGQTGMVNTEAFF